This TCR beta chain was profiled in a study of blood T cell repertoires in COVID-19. Study background: T cells, B-cell-depleted T cells, or PBMCs provided the cDNA or gDNA that served as material.

Measured with immunoSEQ multiplex PCR; TCRdb has only the in-frame clones, and not every one. This table holds 200,000 to 300,000 clones, roughly 80% found once. CDR1 and CDR2 (germline): SGHAT, FQDESV (reference sequence). Trimming removed 5 bases at V and 6 bases at J, with 20 bases between. This CDR3 comprises 16 residues. This clonotype originated in a woman younger than 35 with acute or convalescent COVID-19. The specimen sequenced was peripheral blood. The gene calls are TRBV11-1 and TRBJ2-1; possible D gene TRBD2, 6 bases. In DNA, the CDR3 is TGTGCCAGCAGCACTACGGGGACTCTAAGGGCCAATGAGCAGTTCTTC. Its protein product is CASSTTGTLRANEQFF. Drawing the rest from reference TRBV11-1 and TRBJ2-1, the complete variable domain is EAEVAQSPRYKITEKSQAVAFWCDPISGHATLYWYRQILGQGPELLVQFQDESVVDDSQLPKDRFSAERLKGVDSTLKIQPAELGDSAMYLCASSTTGTLRANEQFFGPGTRLTVL.